This TCR beta chain was captured by sequencing in a study of glioma-infiltrating T cells. Points from the study as a whole: Tissue and blood shared very few CDR3 sequences. Tissue-blood divergence was below expectation in non-neoplastic patients, above in gliomas.

Turning to this clonotype: As yet, its antigen is unknown.

Germline assignment: CDR1 SGHNT and CDR2 YYREEE (reference sequence). The CDR3 sequence is 16 residues long. V was cut by 0 bases and J by 6 bases, with 19 bases left in between. The iRepertoire nested amplicon-rescue multiplex PCR amplified TCR alpha and beta CDR3s from RNA. For one-step reverse transcription and amplification, about 85-400 ng of tissue mRNA or PBMC total RNA was used. TCRdb analysed the multiplex PCR reads with MiXCR anew, one entry per CDR3 protein. The sample carries under 200,000 distinct CDR3 sequences, roughly 45% recorded once. Sequencing used glioma tissue, nonneoplastic brain tissue, or PBMCs (not recorded which). This clonotype was sampled from a human donor with low-grade glioma or glioblastoma, undergoing nonglioma brain surgery, or in good health (not recorded which). This chain links TRBV5-4 with TRBJ2-7; D possibly matches TRBD1 or TRBD2 (6 bases each). For the CDR3, the DNA is TGTGCCAGCAGCTTGGAGATCGGTCGGGGGCTCAGCGAGCAGTACTTC. Translating gives CASSLEIGRGLSEQYF.